One sample yielded the 16 T cell receptor beta chains listed below, sequenced in a study of T-cell memory formation after mild COVID-19. Using its own MiXCR run on the 5' RACE reads, TCRdb lists one record per CDR3 protein. The sample has more than 250,000 distinct CDR3 sequences, approximately 19% seen once. Material: PBMCs or a T cell subset sorted from them (not recorded which). Source of these receptors: a man between 18 and 35 years old who had mild COVID-19 (a few samples of this study predate the infection). Cell type and time point are not known.

This clonotype was recorded at least ten times. This chain links TRBV5-1 with TRBJ1-4, with a possible D match to TRBD1 (5 bases). V lost 0 bases to trimming and J lost 3 bases, with 12 bases between them. Germline assignment: CDR1 SGHRS and CDR2 YFSETQ. The CDR3 extends over 16 amino acids. The chain's CDR3 is CASSLGLRDANEKLFF. CDR3 coding DNA: TGCGCCAGCAGCTTGGGGCTCCGGGACGCTAATGAAAAACTGTTTTTT.

In its sample, this clonotype was seen a few times. This chain uses TRBV7-9 with TRBJ2-3, with TRBD1 as a possible D gene (8 bases). Germline values: CDR1 SEHNR, CDR2 FQNEAQ (reference sequence). V lost 4 bases, J lost 1 base, and 12 bases lay in between. There are 15 residues in the CDR3. CDR3 residues: CASSSTGGGTDTQYF. In DNA form, the CDR3 reads TGTGCCAGCAGCTCCACAGGGGGGGGCACAGATACGCAGTATTTT.

This clonotype was observed a few times. The V and J genes are TRBV4-3 and TRBJ2-1; the match to TRBD1 covers 7 bases. Germline V lookup: CDR1 LGHNA, CDR2 YSLEER. CDR3 length: 17 amino acids. V dropped 0 bases and J dropped 3; count of bases not matched to a gene: 8. This CDR3 reads CASSQDRARGYYNEQFF. The CDR3 nucleotides read TGCGCCAGCAGCCAAGATCGGGCCAGGGGGTACTACAATGAGCAGTTCTTC.

This chain links TRBV5-1 with TRBJ2-1; D is undetermined. Germline CDR1 reads SGHRS; CDR2 reads YFSETQ. The CDR3 sequence is 8 residues long. CDR3 in amino acids: CANNEQFF. The CDR3 DNA sequence: TGCGCTAACAATGAGCAGTTCTTC. The full variable domain, rest sourced from reference TRBV5-1 and TRBJ2-1, is KAGVTQTPRYLIKTRGQQVTLSCSPISGHRSVSWYQQTPGQGLQFLFEYFSETQRNKGNFPGRFSGRQFSNSRSEMNVSTLELGDSALYLCANNEQFFGPGTRLTVL.

This chain joins TRBV5-1 and TRBJ2-7, with 10 bases lining up with TRBD1. Germline V gives CDR1 SGHRS, CDR2 YFSETQ. The CDR3 consists of 15 residues. Germline trimming cut 4 bases from V and 2 bases from J; bases unmatched to any gene: 6. CDR3 DNA: TGCGCCAGCAGCCCGGGACAGGGGACCCCCTACGAGCAGTACTTC. Protein: CASSPGQGTPYEQYF.

The sample holds a few counts of this clonotype. The rearrangement joins TRBV20-1 to TRBJ2-5; D remains ambiguous. Germline V lookup: CDR1 DFQATT, CDR2 SNEGSKA (reference sequence). The V end lost 1 base, the J end lost 7 bases, and 7 bases lay between the germline ends. The CDR3 length is 11 residues. CDR3 sequence (DNA): TGCAGTGCTAGAGTCGGTGCGACCCAGTACTTC. Protein: CSARVGATQYF.

This chain connects TRBV9 to TRBJ2-5; weak D call: TRBD1 (6 bases). V lost 1 base to trimming and J lost 4 bases, with 14 bases between them. This CDR3 is 15 amino acids long. Germline lookup yields CDR1 SGDLS and CDR2 YYNGEE. CDR3: CASSVYLGAGETQYF. The CDR3 DNA reads as TGTGCCAGCAGCGTATACCTGGGGGCGGGAGAGACCCAGTACTTC.

A few counts support this clonotype. J is TRBJ1-4 and V is TRBV6-5; TRBD1 matches at 10 bases. Germline V lookup: CDR1 MNHEY, CDR2 SVGAGI. The CDR3 loop spans 15 amino acids. The junction had 1 base not matched to a gene; V was cut back by 0 bases and J by 6 bases. The CDR3 region is CASSYSGTGDEKLFF. For the CDR3, the DNA is TGTGCCAGCAGTTACTCGGGGACAGGGGATGAAAAACTGTTTTTT.

In its sample, this clonotype was seen a few times. The chain combines TRBV7-9 with TRBJ2-3; D is perhaps TRBD2 (6 bases). V lost 7 bases and J 5 bases, leaving 19 bases between the germline ends. CDR1 is SEHNR, CDR2 FQNEAQ, per germline (reference sequence). This CDR3 has 15 residues. CDR3 sequence: CASTQAVVGGDTQYF. The DNA for the CDR3 is TGTGCCAGCACCCAAGCGGTGGTGGGGGGAGATACGCAGTATTTT. Filled out from reference TRBV7-9 and TRBJ2-3, the complete variable domain reads DTGVSQNPRHKITKRGQNVTFRCDPISEHNRLYWYRQTLGQGPEFLTYFQNEAQLEKSRLLSDRFSAERPKGSFSTLEIQRTEQGDSAMYLCASTQAVVGGDTQYFGPGTRLTVL.

This clonotype was observed a handful of times. The V call is TRBV2, the J call TRBJ1-2; D is perhaps TRBD1 (6 bases). The CDR3 contains 12 residues. Looked up from germline, CDR1 is SNHLY and CDR2 is FYNNEI. V dropped 8 bases and J dropped 6 bases, with 13 bases sitting between them. The CDR3 loop is CASGGDLHGYTF. The CDR3 nucleotides read TGTGCCAGCGGGGGCGACTTGCATGGCTACACCTTC.

Many counts were recorded for this clonotype. The CDR3 DNA reads TGTGCCAGCAGTGAAGTGTTCTTTCCCGAGCAGTACGTC. This codes for CASSEVFFPEQYV. V gene TRBV2 combines with J gene TRBJ2-7, with D hard to call. The CDR3 is 13 residues long. Germline V lookup: CDR1 SNHLY, CDR2 FYNNEI. Trimming removed 1 base from V and 6 bases from J, with 10 bases in between.

This clonotype showed up just a few times. The chain combines TRBV25-1 with TRBJ2-3; 8 nucleotides line up with TRBD1. Germline-derived CDR1 and CDR2 are MGHDK and SYGVNS. The junction had 6 bases not matched to a gene; V was cut back by 2 bases and J by 2 bases. The CDR3 extends over 16 amino acids. Here the CDR3 reads CASSELGQGTTDTQYF. DNA of the CDR3: TGTGCCAGCAGTGAACTCGGACAGGGTACCACAGATACGCAGTATTTT.

There are a few counts of this clonotype. The chain has TRBV11-2 and TRBJ2-1, with 9 bases aligning to TRBD2. In germline, CDR1 is SGHAT, CDR2 FQNNGV. This CDR3 has 16 amino acids. V gave up 8 bases and J gave up 0 bases; unmatched junction bases: 8. CDR3 coding DNA: TGTGCCAGCGGACAAAGACTAGCGGCCTCCTACAATGAGCAGTTCTTC. Translation: CASGQRLAASYNEQFF.

The gene calls are TRBV6-6 and TRBJ1-6, with D uncertain. Per germline, CDR1 MNHNY and CDR2 SVGAGI (reference sequence). This CDR3 has 13 residues. The V gene lost 9 bases and the J gene lost 5 bases, with 11 bases spanning the gap. The DNA for the CDR3 is TGTGCCAGTACCGGGAATAATAATTCACCCCTCCACTTT. The encoded protein is CASTGNNNSPLHF.

The chain is built from TRBV7-9 and TRBJ1-1; a possible D gene is TRBD1 (5 bases). Germline values: CDR1 SEHNR, CDR2 FQNEAQ (reference sequence). With 2 bases removed from V and 4 bases from J, the gap between germline ends came to 14 bases. This CDR3 has 15 amino acids. CDR3 DNA sequence: TGTGCCAGCAGCTTAAGTTCGTGGGACGGCACTGAAGCTTTCTTT. Translating it yields CASSLSSWDGTEAFF.

This clonotype was detected only a few times. The genes are TRBV15 and TRBJ1-2; D gene uncertain. From germline, CDR1 is LNHNV and CDR2 YYDKDF (reference sequence). The length of the CDR3 is 14 residues. V was clipped by 5 bases and J by 0 bases, with 10 bases between them. CDR3 sequence reads: CATSPPGPNYGYTF. In DNA, the CDR3 is TGTGCCACCAGCCCTCCCGGTCCTAACTATGGCTACACCTTC.